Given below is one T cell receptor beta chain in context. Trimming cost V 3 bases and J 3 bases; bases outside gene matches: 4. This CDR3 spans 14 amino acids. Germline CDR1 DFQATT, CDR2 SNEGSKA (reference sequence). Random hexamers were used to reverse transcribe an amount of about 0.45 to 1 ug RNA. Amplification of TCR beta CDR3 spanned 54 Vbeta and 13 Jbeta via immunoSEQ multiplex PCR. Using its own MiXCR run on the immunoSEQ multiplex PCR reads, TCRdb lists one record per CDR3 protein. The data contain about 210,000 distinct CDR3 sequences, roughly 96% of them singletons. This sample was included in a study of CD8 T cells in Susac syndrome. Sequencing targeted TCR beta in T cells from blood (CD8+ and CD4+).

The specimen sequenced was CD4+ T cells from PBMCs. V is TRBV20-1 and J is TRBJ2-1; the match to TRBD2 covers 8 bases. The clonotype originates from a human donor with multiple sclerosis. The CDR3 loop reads CSARFAGGYNEQFF. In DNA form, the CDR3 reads TGCAGTGCTAGGTTTGCGGGAGGCTACAATGAGCAGTTCTTC.